These T cell receptor beta chains were read from a single sample in a study of cytomegalovirus exposure and HLA in healthy donors. The protocol was immunoSEQ multiplex PCR, while the TCRdb copy is restricted to in-frame clones and leaves out a portion. The table lists 200,000 or so clones. Specimen: PBMCs. These receptors were taken from a boy aged 5 to 17 in good health and CMV-seronegative. The CDR3 runs from the conserved cysteine through the conserved F or W. A D gene is named only where the DNA matches it firmly.

V gene	D gene	J gene	CDR3 protein	CDR3 DNA
TRBV7-9	TRBD2	TRBJ2-5	CASSLRDLAGGQYF	TGTGCCAGCAGCTTAAGGGACTTAGCGGGGGGCCAGTACTTC
TRBV9	TRBD2	TRBJ2-1	CASSIAGYSSYNEQFF	TGTGCCAGCAGCATAGCGGGGTATAGCTCCTACAATGAGCAGTTCTTC
TRBV5-1	.	TRBJ1-1	CASSFLQVNTEAFF	TGCGCCAGCAGCTTCTTACAGGTGAACACTGAAGCTTTCTTT
TRBV7-6	.	TRBJ1-4	CASSLAGGLGEKLFF	TGTGCCAGCAGCTTAGCGGGGGGGCTTGGAGAAAAACTGTTTTTT
TRBV25-1	.	TRBJ2-1	CATSHNEQFF	TGTGCCACCTCCCACAATGAGCAGTTCTTC
TRBV30	.	TRBJ2-7	CAWARTPSYEQYF	TGTGCCTGGGCCAGGACTCCCTCCTACGAGCAGTACTTC
TRBV19	TRBD2	TRBJ2-2	CASSPSGLGDGELFF	TGTGCCAGTAGCCCCTCGGGACTAGGGGACGGGGAGCTGTTTTTT
TRBV9	.	TRBJ1-2	CASRRLEHRDIRPYGYTF	TGTGCCAGCAGGAGACTCGAACACCGGGACATTCGACCCTATGGCTACACCTTC
TRBV4-3	.	TRBJ2-2	CASSDRLVTGELFF	TGCGCCAGCAGTGACCGACTGGTCACCGGGGAGCTGTTTTTT
TRBV6-5	.	TRBJ1-2	CASSYAGQPFYGYTF	TGTGCCAGCAGTTACGCAGGACAACCATTCTATGGCTACACCTTC
TRBV4-3	.	TRBJ1-2	CASSQDGGPEDGYTF	TGCGCCAGCAGCCAAGATGGTGGCCCGGAGGATGGCTACACCTTC
TRBV18	.	TRBJ1-5	CASSSKEGFWTSDQPQHF	TGTGCCAGCTCATCCAAGGAGGGTTTCTGGACGTCAGATCAGCCCCAGCATTTT
TRBV6-5	TRBD1	TRBJ1-2	CASSYDTRQGSYGYTF	TGTGCCAGCAGTTACGATACCCGACAGGGCAGCTATGGCTACACCTTC
TRBV5-8	.	TRBJ1-2	CASSLESGVQRGYTF	TGTGCCAGCAGCTTGGAATCCGGCGTCCAGAGGGGCTACACCTTC
TRBV7-6	.	TRBJ2-5	CASSGQEAGNQYF	TGTGCCAGCAGCGGGCAGGAGGCCGGGAACCAGTACTTC
TRBV13	TRBD2	TRBJ2-3	CASSPGLAGPDTQYF	TGTGCCAGCAGCCCCGGACTAGCGGGGCCAGATACGCAGTATTTT
TRBV19	TRBD2	TRBJ2-5	CASSIGTSGGTQYF	TGTGCCAGTAGTATAGGGACTAGCGGGGGGACCCAGTACTTC
TRBV7-8	.	TRBJ1-2	CASSLSGIEMYGYTF	TGTGCCAGCAGCTTGTCCGGGATCGAGATGTATGGCTACACCTTC
TRBV7-2	TRBD1	TRBJ2-2	CASSFGQGSSTGELFF	TGTGCCAGCAGCTTCGGACAGGGTAGCTCCACCGGGGAGCTGTTTTTT
TRBV28	TRBD2	TRBJ2-2	CASSLFGLAGNRELFF	TGTGCCAGCAGTTTATTCGGACTAGCGGGAAACAGGGAGCTGTTTTTT
TRBV6-1	.	TRBJ2-7	CASSEVLGPYEQYF	TGTGCCAGCAGTGAAGTGCTAGGCCCCTACGAGCAGTACTTC
TRBV7-6	.	TRBJ2-7	CASSLLGAYEQYF	TGTGCCAGCAGCCTACTCGGGGCCTACGAGCAGTACTTC
TRBV30	.	TRBJ2-1	CAWSSYGGGRGEQFF	TGTGCCTGGAGTAGTTACGGGGGAGGAAGGGGTGAGCAGTTCTTC
TRBV21-1	.	TRBJ1-2	CASSKWSARQGANYGYTF	TGTGCCAGCAGCAAATGGAGCGCCAGGCAGGGGGCAAACTATGGCTACACCTTC
TRBV28	.	TRBJ2-1	CASSFPGQGAEQFF	TGTGCCAGCAGTTTCCCCGGACAAGGCGCTGAGCAGTTCTTC
TRBV7-8	.	TRBJ2-7	CASSHRDAYEQYF	TGTGCCAGCAGCCACAGGGACGCTTACGAGCAGTACTTC
TRBV20-1	.	TRBJ1-1	CSASKSAEAFF	TGCAGTGCTAGCAAGTCGGCTGAAGCTTTCTTT
TRBV7-8	.	TRBJ2-2	CASSLGRANTGELFF	TGTGCCAGCAGCTTAGGCAGGGCGAACACCGGGGAGCTGTTTTTT
TRBV30	.	TRBJ2-7	CAWSVQYEQYF	TGTGCCTGGAGTGTTCAGTACGAGCAGTACTTC
TRBV7-9	.	TRBJ2-7	CASSLKDRHEQYF	TGTGCCAGCAGCCTCAAGGACAGACACGAGCAGTACTTC
TRBV13	.	TRBJ2-5	CASSFKETQYF	TGTGCCAGCAGCTTTAAAGAGACCCAGTACTTC
TRBV4-1	.	TRBJ2-7	CASSPLGGAYEQYF	TGCGCCAGCAGCCCCCTTGGAGGCGCCTACGAGCAGTACTTC
TRBV19	.	TRBJ1-4	CASSIFSRTNEKLFF	TGTGCCAGTAGTATCTTCTCGCGGACTAATGAAAAACTGTTTTTT
TRBV6-5	.	TRBJ1-6	CASSYSRGSPLHF	TGTGCCAGCAGTTACAGCAGGGGATCACCCCTCCACTTT
TRBV28	TRBD2	TRBJ2-3	CASSQLAGPTDTQYF	TGTGCCAGCAGCCAACTAGCGGGGCCCACAGATACGCAGTATTTT
TRBV28	TRBD2	TRBJ2-7	CASSPGGSRSYEQYF	TGTGCCAGCAGTCCCGGGGGGTCCAGATCCTACGAGCAGTACTTC
TRBV11-2	.	TRBJ1-2	CASSLDLGRAEGYTF	TGTGCCAGCAGCTTAGATCTTGGCAGGGCTGAAGGCTACACCTTC
TRBV29-1	TRBD1	TRBJ2-2	CSVGEGAYTGELFF	TGCAGCGTTGGTGAGGGGGCTTACACCGGGGAGCTGTTTTTT
TRBV7-9	TRBD1	TRBJ2-7	CASSLDRGYEQYF	TGTGCCAGCAGCTTGGACAGGGGCTACGAGCAGTACTTC
TRBV5-4	TRBD2	TRBJ2-5	CASTLWEGETQYF	TGTGCCAGCACCCTCTGGGAGGGGGAGACCCAGTACTTC
TRBV28	.	TRBJ2-1	CASSSSTGSNEQFF	TGTGCCAGCAGTTCCAGTACAGGGAGCAATGAGCAGTTCTTC
TRBV7-8	TRBD1	TRBJ2-1	CASSLRGTEIYNEQFF	TGTGCCAGCAGCTTAAGGGGGACAGAGATATACAATGAGCAGTTCTTC
TRBV5-1	.	TRBJ2-5	CASSRTIQETQYF	TGCGCCAGCAGCAGGACTATCCAAGAGACCCAGTACTTC
TRBV2	TRBD1	TRBJ2-6	CASSEVGTGATGANVLTF	TGTGCCAGCAGTGAAGTCGGGACAGGGGCAACTGGGGCCAACGTCCTGACTTTC
TRBV2	.	TRBJ1-1	CASSPQARRNTEAFF	TGTGCCAGCAGTCCTCAGGCCAGGCGGAACACTGAAGCTTTCTTT
TRBV9	TRBD2	TRBJ2-7	CASSSSVRAGGPEQYF	TGTGCCAGCAGCTCGAGCGTCCGAGCGGGGGGGCCAGAGCAGTACTTC
TRBV9	.	TRBJ1-2	CASSVEGDGYTF	TGTGCCAGCAGCGTAGAAGGGGATGGCTACACCTTC
TRBV11-2	.	TRBJ2-2	CASSLGSGELFF	TGTGCCAGCAGCTTAGGCTCAGGGGAGCTGTTTTTT
TRBV11-1	TRBD1	TRBJ2-5	CASSLLDREETQYF	TGTGCCAGCAGCTTACTAGACAGGGAAGAGACCCAGTACTTC
TRBV2	.	TRBJ1-4	CASSEGGVNEKLFF	TGTGCCAGCAGTGAGGGGGGAGTTAATGAAAAACTGTTTTTT
TRBV19	.	TRBJ2-2	CASSILGAGELFF	TGTGCCAGTAGTATTTTAGGGGCCGGGGAGCTGTTTTTT